These T cell receptor beta chains were read from a single sample in a study of blood T cell repertoires in COVID-19. Data came from immunoSEQ multiplex PCR; TCRdb stores just in-frame clones and leaves some out. Of fewer than 250,000 clones listed, around 87% were seen once; the top ten hold more than 7%. The sequencing input was PBMCs or T cells enriched from blood (not recorded which). All receptors come from a man aged 30 to 39 in a cohort exposed to, infected with or recovered from COVID-19 (not recorded which). Each CDR3 is given with its conserved first and last residue. The order of the fields is V gene, D gene, clone size, J gene, CDR3 DNA, CDR3 protein. A D gene is named only where the DNA matches it firmly. Some rows have no size entry. The others give once, few or many, or a class for an expanded clone.

>TRBV11-3|TRBD1|.|TRBJ1-1
TGTGCCAGCAGCTTAACAGGGGATGAAGCTTTCTTT
CASSLTGDEAFF
>TRBV5-1|.|.|TRBJ1-2
TGCGCCAGCAGCTTGGAGACACCCGTAAAAGGCTACACCTTC
CASSLETPVKGYTF
>TRBV27|.|.|TRBJ2-7
TGTGCCAGCAGTCCCCCGGAGGGTAGAGCTGAGCAGTACTTC
CASSPPEGRAEQYF
>TRBV18|TRBD1|.|TRBJ1-3
TGTGCCAGCTCGACAGGGGACCGCTCTGGAAACACCATATATTTT
CASSTGDRSGNTIYF
>TRBV6-1|.|.|TRBJ2-7
TGTGCCAGCAGTGTCCTGGGAGGGACAGGTACCTACGAGCAGTACTTC
CASSVLGGTGTYEQYF
>TRBV2|TRBD1|.|TRBJ1-5
TGTGCCAGCAGTGAAAGGACAGGGAGCAATCAGCCCCAGCATTTT
CASSERTGSNQPQHF
>TRBV7-9|.|once|TRBJ2-7
TGTGCCAGCAGTGTTCATTCGGGAGCCGGCGAGCAGTACTTC
CASSVHSGAGEQYF
>TRBV13|.|.|TRBJ2-1
TGTGCCAGCAGCTCGGGACATTCCAATGAGCAGTTCTTC
CASSSGHSNEQFF
>TRBV5-6|.|once|TRBJ1-5
TGTGCCAGCAGCTTGATCGGGGAAGGAGAACAGCCCCAGCATTTT
CASSLIGEGEQPQHF
>TRBV28|.|.|TRBJ2-3
TGTGCCAGCAGTTCGCAGCACCTCTTCCGGGGTTCAACTAGCACAGATACGCAGTATTTT
CASSSQHLFRGSTSTDTQYF
>TRBV9|TRBD1|.|TRBJ2-7
TGTGCCAGCAGCATGGGACAGGGTGTACACGAGCAGTACTTC
CASSMGQGVHEQYF
>TRBV7-9|TRBD1|.|TRBJ1-1
TGTGCCAGCAGCGCCTACAGGGGGCTGAACACTGAAGCTTTCTTT
CASSAYRGLNTEAFF
>TRBV5-5|TRBD1|.|TRBJ2-1
TGTGCCAGCAGGATTCAAACAGGGGGTGCGGGGAATGAGCAGTTCTTC
CASRIQTGGAGNEQFF
>TRBV4-1|TRBD1|.|TRBJ2-1
TGCGCCAGCAGCCAAGGGGCCATAGACAGGGCAAATAAGCAGTTCTTC
CASSQGAIDRANKQFF
>TRBV7-4|TRBD1|.|TRBJ1-5
TGTGCCAGCAGCCAACGGACAGGGGGACTCAATCAGCCCCAGCATTTT
CASSQRTGGLNQPQHF
>TRBV4-3|.|.|TRBJ1-3
TGCGCCAGCAGCCAAGTTGTAAGGGTCGGAGGGGGAAACACCATATATTTT
CASSQVVRVGGGNTIYF
>TRBV14|TRBD1|.|TRBJ2-1
TGTGCCAGCAGCCAGGTATGGGACAGGGAATACAATGAGCAGTTCTTC
CASSQVWDREYNEQFF
>TRBV9|.|.|TRBJ2-1
TGTGCCAGCAGCGTAAGCGGAACTAGTTGGGGTGAGCAGTTCTTC
CASSVSGTSWGEQFF
>TRBV7-3|.|.|TRBJ2-2
TGTGCCAGCAGCAAACCGGACAGCAACACCGGGGAGCTGTTTTTT
CASSKPDSNTGELFF
>TRBV9|TRBD1|.|TRBJ2-7
TGTGCCAGCGGAGGGGGACAGGGGGCAGACGAGCAGTACTTC
CASGGGQGADEQYF
>TRBV2|.|.|TRBJ1-3
TGTGCCAGCAGTGAAGCGCAGGGGCCTATTCTCCGCTCTGGAAACACCATATATTTT
CASSEAQGPILRSGNTIYF
>TRBV14|.|.|TRBJ1-4
TGTGCCAGCAGCCAAGAAAACAGCCCAACTAATGAAAAACTGTTTTTT
CASSQENSPTNEKLFF
>TRBV27|.|.|TRBJ1-1
TGTGCCAGCAGTTTATCCCTTGGAGGAACTGAAGCTTTCTTT
CASSLSLGGTEAFF
>TRBV5-4|.|.|TRBJ2-7
TGTGCCAGCAGCTTGGACCAGAAGTACGAGCAGTACTTC
CASSLDQKYEQYF
>TRBV6-2/TRBV6-3|TRBD2|.|TRBJ2-5
TGTGCCAGCAGCCTAGCGGGAGACAGGGAGACCCAGTACTTC
CASSLAGDRETQYF
>TRBV4-3|TRBD1|.|TRBJ2-7
TGCGCCAGCAGCGTCGGACAGGGCTCCTACGAGCAGTACTTC
CASSVGQGSYEQYF